The 29 T cell receptor beta chains below come from one sample, sequenced in a study of shared clonotypes between healthy human individuals. Only in-frame clones appear in the TCRdb table, and some are missing; sequencing was by immunoSEQ multiplex PCR. The table has about 680,000 clones, roughly 94% seen once. Naive CD8 cells lacked CD45RO, underwent positive selection for CCR7 and left out terminally differentiated effector memory CD45RA+ cells. The sequenced sample was naive CD8+ T cells sorted from blood. The receptors originated from a young man in good health.

The chain uses TRBV30 and TRBJ2-7; D call uncertain. Germline V gene sequence: CDR1 GTSNPN, CDR2 SVGIG (reference sequence). Trimming took off 5 bases at V and 3 bases at J, with 14 bases between the two ends. The CDR3 consists of 13 residues. The CDR3 sequence: CAWEPTDDYEQYF. The CDR3 DNA follows: TGTGCCTGGGAGCCTACAGACGACTACGAGCAGTACTTC.

V usage is TRBV7-6 and J usage is TRBJ1-1; D is unresolved. V was trimmed by 3 bases and J by 4 bases, leaving 9 bases between them. CDR3 length equals 13 residues. The germline V gene encodes CDR1 SGHVS and CDR2 FNYEAQ. In DNA, the CDR3 is TGTGCCAGCAGCTTCGGAGCGGCCACTGAAGCTTTCTTT. Translated, it gives CASSFGAATEAFF.

V is TRBV29-1 and J is TRBJ2-1; D ambiguous. The germline V and J ends were trimmed by 3 bases and 0 bases, with 12 bases remaining between them. The CDR3 loop spans 15 amino acids. The V gene's germline CDR1 is SQVTM and CDR2 ANQGSEA. CDR3: CSVEGYPSSYNEQFF. Written as DNA, the CDR3 is TGCAGCGTTGAGGGCTACCCGAGCTCCTACAATGAGCAGTTCTTC.

Comments on this clone: The sample has other DNA sequences that encode this CDR3 too. The V call is TRBV9, the J call TRBJ2-7, with D unresolved. The V and J ends lost 2 bases and 0 bases respectively, with 6 bases between them. Germline loops: CDR1 SGDLS, CDR2 YYNGEE. The CDR3 consists of 13 residues. CDR3 DNA sequence: TGTGCCAGCAGCGTTGACGGCTCCTACGAGCAGTACTTC. Its translation: CASSVDGSYEQYF.

V gene TRBV12-5 combines with J gene TRBJ2-3, with unresolved D. The CDR3 has 13 residues. V dropped 8 bases and J dropped 1 base, with 10 bases sitting between them. CDR1 is LGHNT and CDR2 is FRNRAP in the germline V gene. The CDR3 sequence is CASSPIGTDTQYF. DNA of the CDR3: TGTGCTAGTTCTCCCATCGGCACAGATACGCAGTATTTT.

This sequence joins TRBV27 and TRBJ2-7, with 7 bases identical to TRBD1. Trimming removed 5 bases from V and 0 bases from J; junction bases left unmatched: 4. Germline lookup yields CDR1 MNHEY and CDR2 SMNVEV (reference sequence). This CDR3 is 14 amino acids long. CDR3 sequence (DNA): TGTGCCAGCAGTCCCCGGGACAGCTCCTACGAGCAGTACTTC. Protein sequence: CASSPRDSSYEQYF.

The rearrangement joins TRBV5-5 to TRBJ2-7; weak D call: TRBD2 (6 bases). Germline values: CDR1 SGHKS, CDR2 YYEKEE (reference sequence). The CDR3 is 14 residues long. V shed 3 bases and J shed 1 base, with 11 bases lying between them. DNA for the CDR3: TGTGCCAGCAGCTCCTTCGGGGGATCCTACGAGCAGTACTTC. Protein: CASSSFGGSYEQYF.

The gene calls are TRBV2 and TRBJ1-1, with a possible D match to TRBD1 (5 bases). Deletions cut 5 bases from V and 4 bases from J, with 11 bases between. In germline, CDR1 is SNHLY, CDR2 FYNNEI. The CDR3 loop spans 13 amino acids. Here the CDR3 DNA reads TGTGCCAGCAGTACGGGGGTGAGCACTGAAGCTTTCTTT. Its protein product is CASSTGVSTEAFF.

The sample holds one count of this clone. The chain recombines TRBV5-1 with TRBJ2-1; D possibly corresponds to TRBD1 (6 bases). This CDR3 has 15 amino acids. The germline V and J ends were trimmed by 4 bases and 6 bases, with 17 bases remaining between them. Germline CDR1 is SGHRS and CDR2 is YFSETQ. CDR3 loop: CASSIGTPISNEQFF. Here the CDR3 DNA reads TGCGCCAGCAGCATCGGGACACCCATTTCCAATGAGCAGTTCTTC.

The chain employs TRBV9 and TRBJ2-1; D might be TRBD2 (6 bases). The germline V and J ends were trimmed by 0 bases and 4 bases, with 11 bases remaining between them. Germline V gives CDR1 SGDLS, CDR2 YYNGEE. CDR3 length: 15 residues. The CDR3 region is CASSVVAGTYNEQFF. DNA for the CDR3: TGTGCCAGCAGCGTAGTGGCGGGAACATACAATGAGCAGTTCTTC.

V is TRBV7-9 and J is TRBJ2-7; tentatively, D is TRBD2 (6 bases). CDR3 length: 14 amino acids. Per germline, CDR1 SEHNR and CDR2 FQNEAQ (reference sequence). As DNA, the CDR3 is TGTGCGTTACTGAGGAGCGGGCCTCCCTACGAGCAGTACTTC. Its protein product is CALLRSGPPYEQYF.

This rearrangement joins TRBV29-1 to TRBJ2-6, with D hard to call. Germline assignment: CDR1 SQVTM and CDR2 ANQGSEA. V dropped 5 bases and J dropped 4 bases, with 15 bases sitting between them. CDR3 length: 15 amino acids. CDR3 bases: TGCAGCGTTTACCTAGAAGTTTCAGGGGCCAACGTCCTGACTTTC. Protein: CSVYLEVSGANVLTF.

This chain connects TRBV7-6 to TRBJ1-1; 7 nucleotides align to TRBD1. Per germline, CDR1 SGHVS and CDR2 FNYEAQ. The ends lost 4 bases at V and 4 bases at J; junction bases unmatched: 3. The CDR3 is made up of 13 amino acids. The CDR3 sequence: CASSWTGSTEAFF. CDR3 DNA: TGTGCCAGCAGCTGGACAGGTTCCACTGAAGCTTTCTTT.

The chain has TRBV7-9 and TRBJ1-2; no reliable D call. The CDR3 has 12 residues. V was cut by 5 bases and J by 1 base, with 5 bases left in between. The germline V gene has CDR1 SEHNR and CDR2 FQNEAQ (reference sequence). CDR3 loop: CASSGRNYGYTF. The CDR3, as DNA: TGTGCCAGCAGCGGACGTAACTATGGCTACACCTTC.

This clone was detected once. The chain is built from TRBV28 and TRBJ1-5; D unresolved. V lost 5 bases and J lost 9, with 11 bases in between. In germline, CDR1 is MDHEN, CDR2 SYDVKM. This CDR3 is built from 12 residues. The CDR3 sequence is CASSPFRWPQHF. CDR3 coding DNA: TGTGCCAGCAGTCCTTTCCGTTGGCCCCAGCATTTT.

The chain links TRBV4-1 to TRBJ2-1, with D perhaps TRBD2 (5 bases). In germline, CDR1 is MGHRA, CDR2 YSYEKL. The CDR3 is made up of 14 amino acids. V lost 2 bases to trimming and J lost 10 bases, with 15 bases between them. CDR3 sequence: CASSQIRTAREQFF. CDR3 in DNA: TGCGCCAGCAGCCAAATTAGGACTGCCAGAGAGCAGTTCTTC.

The chain couples TRBV27 to TRBJ2-5; a weak D match, TRBD2 (5 bases). The V gene lost 1 base and the J gene lost 1 base, with 7 bases spanning the gap. Looked up from germline, CDR1 is MNHEY and CDR2 is SMNVEV (reference sequence). This CDR3 has 14 residues. The CDR3 DNA sequence: TGTGCCAGCAGTTTATTGAGGGCCCAAGAGACCCAGTACTTC. Encoded protein: CASSLLRAQETQYF.

The J gene is TRBJ2-1, the V gene TRBV5-4; D may correspond to TRBD1 or TRBD2 (6 bases each). In germline, CDR1 is SGHNT, CDR2 YYREEE (reference sequence). The CDR3 covers 14 residues. V lost 4 bases to trimming and J lost 2 bases, with 10 bases between them. This CDR3 reads CASSPEGAYNEQFF. The CDR3 bases are TGTGCCAGCAGCCCGGAGGGGGCCTACAATGAGCAGTTCTTC.

V gene TRBV27 combines with J gene TRBJ1-4; D perhaps matches TRBD1 (5 bases). The germline CDR1 and CDR2 sequences are MNHEY and SMNVEV (reference sequence). CDR3 length: 15 amino acids. V lost 6 bases, J lost 1 base, and 12 bases lay in between. The CDR3 loop is CASRFLGQTNEKLFF. In DNA form, the CDR3 reads TGTGCCAGCAGGTTTCTGGGGCAAACTAATGAAAAACTGTTTTTT. Looking up the rest from reference TRBV27 and TRBJ1-4 gives the full variable domain: EAQVTQNPRYLITVTGKKLTVTCSQNMNHEYMSWYRQDPGLGLRQIYYSMNVEVTDKGDVPEGYKVSRKEKRNFPLILESPSPNQTSLYFCASRFLGQTNEKLFFGSGTQLSVL.

CDR3 protein: CASSFRREKAEQYF. CDR3 coding DNA: TGTGCCAGCAGTTTTAGACGGGAAAAGGCAGAGCAGTACTTC. The genes are TRBV28 and TRBJ2-7; tentatively, D is TRBD2 (5 bases). Germline V CDR1 and CDR2: MDHEN, SYDVKM. The V end was cut by 3 bases, the J end by 7 bases, with 16 bases between. This CDR3 contains 14 residues.

Points on this clone: Other DNA sequences of this sample code for an identical CDR3. The chain is built from TRBV18 and TRBJ2-7, with D possibly being TRBD1 or TRBD2 (5 bases each). The ends were cut back, 3 bases at V and 0 bases at J, with 6 bases in the middle. CDR3 size: 13 residues. Germline-derived CDR1 and CDR2 are KGHSH and LQKENI. Here the CDR3 DNA reads TGTGCCAGCTCACCGGGGACCTCCTACGAGCAGTACTTC. The encoded protein is CASSPGTSYEQYF.

This chain connects TRBV7-8 to TRBJ1-1; 11 bases agree with TRBD1. This CDR3 region has 18 residues. Trimming cost V 1 base and J 5 bases; bases outside gene matches: 12. Germline assignment: CDR1 SGHVS and CDR2 FQNEAQ. The CDR3 is CASSLEGQGATLGTEAFF. In DNA, the CDR3 is TGTGCCAGCAGCTTAGAAGGACAGGGGGCGACTTTGGGGACTGAAGCTTTCTTT.

This clone has a single count. This chain joins TRBV4-1 and TRBJ2-2, with D unresolved. Trimming pared 2 bases from V and 2 bases from J, leaving 9 bases between. This CDR3 comprises 15 residues. Germline-derived CDR1 and CDR2 are MGHRA and YSYEKL. CDR3 protein: CASSQIGYNTGELFF. Here the CDR3 DNA reads TGCGCCAGCAGCCAAATAGGCTATAACACCGGGGAGCTGTTTTTT.

V and J are TRBV2 and TRBJ1-2; the D is unclear. CDR3 length equals 12 residues. V was clipped by 7 bases and J by 6 bases, with 12 bases between them. Germline V gives CDR1 SNHLY, CDR2 FYNNEI. CDR3 in amino acids: CASIRGADGYTF. The CDR3 region has the DNA TGTGCCAGCATTCGGGGTGCGGATGGCTACACCTTC.

This chain connects TRBV28 to TRBJ1-1; D remains ambiguous. The CDR3 totals 14 residues. The V end was cut by 5 bases, the J end by 4 bases, with 14 bases between. Germline CDR1 reads MDHEN; CDR2 reads SYDVKM. CDR3 DNA sequence: TGTGCCAGCAGTGCTCAGGCATGGGGCACTGAAGCTTTCTTT. It yields the protein CASSAQAWGTEAFF.

J is TRBJ2-1 and V is TRBV9; 7 nucleotides match TRBD2. Looked up from germline, CDR1 is SGDLS and CDR2 is YYNGEE. Losses at the gene ends were 5 bases for V and 0 bases for J; bases not matched to a gene: 8. The CDR3 extends over 16 amino acids. CDR3 sequence (DNA): TGTGCCAGCAGTCTTAGCGGGTCCTTCTCCTACAATGAGCAGTTCTTC. It yields the protein CASSLSGSFSYNEQFF.

The rearrangement joins TRBV28 to TRBJ2-2; D possibly corresponds to TRBD1 (6 bases). Germline CDR1 reads MDHEN; CDR2 reads SYDVKM. V was trimmed by 8 bases and J by 3 bases, leaving 25 bases between them. The CDR3 is made up of 18 amino acids. As DNA, the CDR3 is TGTGCCAGCTCAGAATCGACAGGAGATCTACAGTACACCGGGGAGCTGTTTTTT. It translates to CASSESTGDLQYTGELFF.

This chain connects TRBV11-2 to TRBJ2-3; 12 nucleotides match TRBD2. Germline V gene sequence: CDR1 SGHAT, CDR2 FQNNGV. The CDR3 is made up of 17 amino acids. V trimming: 4 bases; J trimming: 2 bases; junction bases outside the gene matches: 7. The CDR3 coding sequence is TGTGCCAGCAGCTCCCACGGACTAGCGGGGTCCACAGATACGCAGTATTTT. This codes for CASSSHGLAGSTDTQYF.

J is TRBJ2-5 and V is TRBV19, with TRBD2 matching 9 bases. J lost 2 bases, V lost 9 bases, and 13 bases had no gene match. This CDR3 spans 16 amino acids. Germline loops: CDR1 LNHDA, CDR2 SQIVND (reference sequence). DNA for the CDR3: TGTGCCAGCTCTAGTAGGAGGACTAGCGTTCAAGAGACCCAGTACTTC. Its translation: CASSSRRTSVQETQYF.